This T cell receptor beta chain derives from a study of T cell changes during pregnancy in multiple sclerosis (dated by TCRdb to the late 2010s). For context, the study as a whole: In women with multiple sclerosis, the researchers looked at how the T cell repertoire shifted as pregnancy progressed.

V loses 4 bases, J loses 3 bases, and the germline ends lie 17 bases apart. CDR1 and CDR2, looked up from the germline V gene (reference sequence), are SGHKS and YYEKEE. Counted from cysteine to phenylalanine, this CDR3 has 15 amino acids. Of all the DNA, just the CDR3 is kept, 45 bases in frame from base 1. Library generation was performed with the immunoSEQ multiplex PCR assay. As stored in TCRdb, this immuneACCESS dataset retains in-frame rearrangements with V and J assigned. A fraction of the clones does not appear; measured against another copy, unresolved V genes explain less than half of the discrepancy, and the remainder lacks a known reason. The sample includes tens of thousands of clones, with 90% to 95% observed a single time. About 3.2% of the sample rests with the top ten. Points on this clone: Its antigen is unknown. No much larger clonotype is one base removed from it; base qualities were not supplied.

Sequences were derived from CD8+ T cells from peripheral blood mononuclear cells, sampled in the third trimester of pregnancy. The TCR originated in a female donor with multiple sclerosis, enrolled in a pregnancy study. The rearranged segments are TRBV5-5 and TRBJ2-7, and perhaps TRBD2 as D gene, on 6 matching bases. The sequence in DNA is TGTGCCAGCAGCCCGGAGGGCAGCAACTTCTACGAGCAGTACTTC. It translates as CASSPEGSNFYEQYF.